What follows are 14 T cell receptor beta chains derived from one specimen sequenced in a study of radiotherapy plus CTLA-4 blockade in lung cancer. The repertoire was sequenced with immunoSEQ multiplex PCR; TCRdb's copy has only in-frame clones and lacks some. The table shows 30,000 or so clones, with roughly 71% occurring only once. The sequenced sample was peripheral blood, obtained from a patient treated with radiotherapy plus ipilimumab. Receptors were obtained from a human donor with non-small cell lung cancer whose response to radiotherapy plus ipilimumab could not be evaluated.

In its sample, this clone was seen a few times. The rearrangement uses TRBV4-2 and TRBJ2-7; TRBD2 matches at 8 bases. Germline V gives CDR1 LGHNA, CDR2 YNFKEQ. The CDR3 totals 18 residues. The V gene end was trimmed by 5 bases and the J gene end by 2 bases; junction bases not matched to a gene: 17. CDR3 in DNA: TGTGCCAGCAGCTCAAATCCAGCGGGAGATCCCTCTGCCTACGAGCAGTACTTC. Encoded protein: CASSSNPAGDPSAYEQYF.

This rearrangement joins TRBV5-5 to TRBJ1-5; D ambiguous. V lost 1 base and J 6 bases, leaving 8 bases between the germline ends. From germline, CDR1 is SGHKS and CDR2 YYEKEE (reference sequence). The CDR3 runs 13 residues. The CDR3 loop is CASSLFLGQPQHF. Here the CDR3 DNA reads TGTGCCAGCAGCTTGTTTCTAGGTCAGCCCCAGCATTTT.

For this clone: One end of the junction does not line up with germline, which may come from a read error. The chain links TRBV7-2 to TRBJ2-7; the match to TRBD2 covers 8 bases. CDR3 length equals 12 residues. Germline CDR1 is SGHTA and CDR2 is FQGNSA. The CDR3 DNA follows: TGTGCCAGCAGCAGAGACCTTAGCGGGACGGACTTC. Amino acid sequence: CASSRDLSGTDF.

The genes are TRBV10-1 and TRBJ1-1; 7 nucleotides line up with TRBD1. The germline CDR1 and CDR2 sequences are WNHNN and SYGVQD (reference sequence). The CDR3 has 15 amino acids. The J segment lost 1 base and the V segment lost 6 bases, leaving 8 bases of the junction unmatched. The DNA for the CDR3 is TGCGCCAGCAGCGACCAGGGGGTTGGGAACACTGAAGCTTTCTTT. Translation gives CASSDQGVGNTEAFF.

The rearrangement uses TRBV4-1 and TRBJ1-6; D not resolved. V shed 3 bases and J shed 8 bases, with 5 bases lying between them. Germline V lookup: CDR1 MGHRA, CDR2 YSYEKL. The CDR3 spans 12 residues. Here the CDR3 DNA reads TGCGCCAGCAGCCACCCCTATTCACCCCTCCACTTT. Translated, it gives CASSHPYSPLHF.

The V call is TRBV27, the J call TRBJ1-6, with D hard to call. The V end was cut by 5 bases, the J end by 9 bases, with 8 bases between. The CDR3 runs 12 residues. Germline CDR1 and CDR2: MNHEY and SMNVEV (reference sequence). The CDR3 bases are TGTGCCAGCAGTCCCGAGGGTTCACCCCTCCACTTT. Protein sequence: CASSPEGSPLHF.

This clone was found a few times. This chain links TRBV6-6 with TRBJ1-1; 7 bases match TRBD1. The CDR3 sequence is 13 residues long. The trim removed 3 bases at V and 4 bases at J, leaving 2 bases unmatched. The V gene's germline CDR1 is MNHNY and CDR2 SVGAGI (reference sequence). The CDR3 DNA reads TGTGCCAGCAGTTATCAGGGGGGCACTGAAGCTTTCTTT. It specifies CASSYQGGTEAFF.

The gene calls are TRBV5-4 and TRBJ2-7; TRBD1 matches 9 bases. CDR3 length equals 15 residues. V lost 4 bases and J lost 5; bases outside the gene matches: 10. CDR1 SGHNT and CDR2 YYREEE come from the germline V gene (reference sequence). CDR3: CASSTRTGVMDEQYF. CDR3 DNA sequence: TGTGCCAGCAGCACGCGGACAGGGGTCATGGACGAGCAGTACTTC. Combining the CDR3 with reference TRBV5-4 and TRBJ2-7 gives the whole variable domain ETGVTQSPTHLIKTRGQQVTLRCSSQSGHNTVSWYQQALGQGPQFIFQYYREEENGRGNFPPRFSGLQFPNYSSELNVNALELDDSALYLCASSTRTGVMDEQYFGPGTRLTVT.

V gene TRBV5-1 combines with J gene TRBJ2-3; 7 bases line up with TRBD2. CDR3 length equals 16 residues. From germline, CDR1 is SGHRS and CDR2 YFSETQ. J gave up 0 bases and V 2 bases, and 6 bases lay outside the gene matches. In DNA form, the CDR3 reads TGCGCCAGCAGCTTCTTGGGGGGGTCTAGCACAGATACGCAGTATTTT. It is translated as CASSFLGGSSTDTQYF.

This chain links TRBV7-2 with TRBJ2-5; D possibly corresponds to TRBD2 (5 bases). V was shortened by 2 bases and J by 1 base, with 11 bases between the two germline ends. CDR1 is SGHTA, CDR2 FQGNSA, per germline. The CDR3 is made up of 15 amino acids. The CDR3 protein is CASSLNSGFQETQYF. The CDR3 nucleotides are TGTGCCAGCAGCTTAAACAGCGGATTCCAAGAGACCCAGTACTTC.

This rearrangement joins TRBV18 to TRBJ2-1, with D unresolved. The V gene's germline CDR1 is KGHSH and CDR2 LQKENI. V lost 3 bases to trimming and J lost 9 bases, with 9 bases between them. This CDR3 comprises 12 residues. The DNA for the CDR3 is TGTGCCAGCTCACCCCGCGCCGGTGAGCAGTTCTTC. It yields the protein CASSPRAGEQFF. The variable domain in full, with the rest retrieved from reference TRBV18 and TRBJ2-1, is NAGVMQNPRHLVRRRGQEARLRCSPMKGHSHVYWYRQLPEEGLKFMVYLQKENIIDESGMPKERFSAEFPKEGPSILRIQQVVRGDSAAYFCASSPRAGEQFFGPGTRLTVL.

This clone was seen more than once but under ten times. The chain employs TRBV14 and TRBJ1-2, with D hard to call. V shed 0 bases and J shed 3 bases, with 29 bases lying between them. This CDR3 has 21 residues. Looked up from germline, CDR1 is SGHDN and CDR2 is FVKESK. The CDR3 sequence: CASSQDWGWEMWSTDDYGYTF. The CDR3 region has the DNA TGTGCCAGCAGCCAAGATTGGGGTTGGGAGATGTGGTCGACGGATGACTATGGCTACACCTTC.

The chain employs TRBV19 and TRBJ2-5, with TRBD1 matching 8 bases. The assigned J gene may be wrong: the sequence end matches TRBJ2-7 better. The CDR3 runs 13 residues. Per the germline V gene, CDR1 is LNHDA and CDR2 is SQIVND (reference sequence). The CDR3 here is CASSIGQGYEQYF. The DNA for the CDR3 is TGTGCCAGTAGTATTGGACAGGGCTACGAGCAGTACTTC.

The gene calls are TRBV7-2 and TRBJ2-7; D not resolved. The CDR3 sequence is 12 residues long. Trimming cost V 5 bases and J 2 bases, with 7 bases left between them. CDR1 and CDR2 from the germline V gene are SGHTA and FQGNSA. The CDR3 here is CASSPSAYEQYF. In DNA, the CDR3 is TGTGCCAGCAGCCCCTCAGCCTACGAGCAGTACTTC.